Each of the 2 T cell receptor beta chains below was sequenced from the same sample in a study of blood T cell repertoires in COVID-19 (TCRdb year 2020). Libraries were constructed by the immunoSEQ multiplex PCR assay. This is the immuneACCESS table as TCRdb keeps it, with only in-frame sequences that have V and J called. A part of the clones is gone; compared with another copy, unresolved V genes explain less than half, and the rest is unexplained. The table for this sample lists fewer than 200,000 clones; more than 80% of them were counted only once. Of the sample, 6.5% to 10% is held by the ten largest clones. The sample consisted of peripheral blood. These receptors originate from an older woman with acute or convalescent COVID-19.

The rearrangement uses TRBV19 and TRBJ2-6, with unresolved D. Trimming took off 1 base at V and 2 bases at J, with 6 bases between the two ends. This CDR3 has 15 residues. CDR1 is LNHDA, CDR2 SQIVND, per germline (reference sequence). The CDR3, as DNA: TGTGCCAGTAGTATAGGCCACACTGGGGCCAACGTCCTGACTTTC. Amino acid sequence: CASSIGHTGANVLTF.

This chain links TRBV4-2 with TRBJ2-1, with 7 bases matching TRBD2. Trimming cost V 0 bases and J 10 bases; bases outside gene matches: 12. Per the germline V gene, CDR1 is LGHNA and CDR2 is YNFKEQ. The CDR3 spans 16 residues. The CDR3 sequence: CASSQDGLERSIEQFF. CDR3 coding DNA: TGTGCCAGCAGCCAAGACGGACTAGAGAGGTCAATAGAGCAGTTCTTC.